There are a few counts of the clone carrying this T cell receptor (beta chain). The antigen is undetermined. This CDR3 is built from 14 residues. Losses at the gene ends were 3 bases for V and 5 bases for J; bases not matched to a gene: 4. CDR1 and CDR2 from the germline V gene are SEHNR and FQNEAQ (reference sequence). Researchers attached unique molecular identifiers to individual cDNA molecules. TCRdb ran MiXCR on the 5' RACE reads and lists one entry per CDR3 protein. Of about 80,000 distinct CDR3 sequences in the sample, approximately 12% were seen once. This entry comes from a study of early T cells in non-severe SARS-CoV-2 infection. Across the whole study: Alpha and beta chains were unpaired, from unsorted whole-blood bulk RNA.

Study-wide results and limits: There was a bias toward anti-spike CD8 responses in VDJdb matching, which missed private and CD4 specificities.

This TCR came from an adult who was a healthcare worker with PCR-confirmed SARS-CoV-2 infection or an uninfected control (not recorded which). Sequenced sample: whole blood. The chain has TRBV7-9 and TRBJ1-1, with 9 bases that match TRBD1. As DNA, the CDR3 is TGTGCCAGCAGCTTCGGACAGGGGAGGACTGAAGCTTTCTTT. Its translation: CASSFGQGRTEAFF.